This record looks at one T cell receptor (beta chain) sequence and its context. This sample is part of a study of T cell responses to AZD1222 COVID-19 vaccine. Clones were sequenced by immunoSEQ multiplex PCR, and TCRdb holds only the in-frame ones, with some missing. This table has almost 65,000 clones, over 80% appearing once. This CDR3 spans 14 amino acids. Germline V gene lookup returns CDR1 MDHEN and CDR2 SYDVKM. Trimming left V 11 bases short and J 4 bases short, with 18 bases between. The clonotype originates from an adult in good health. Sample: peripheral blood, taken on day 0 of AZD1222 vaccination. The genes are TRBV28 and TRBJ1-5; D perhaps matches TRBD1 (5 bases). For the CDR3, the DNA is TGTGCCCCCAGGGATACCGCCTTTAATCAGCCCCAGCATTTT. As protein: CAPRDTAFNQPQHF.